The 2 T cell receptor beta chains given below trace back to one sample, sequenced in a study of T-cell reconstitution after alpha-beta-depleted transplantation in children. Unique molecular identifiers were used to barcode this TCRbeta library. TCRdb reanalysed the PCR reads using MiXCR and keeps one entry per CDR3 protein. Among about a million distinct CDR3 sequences listed, about 31% were seen once. Sequenced here: PBMCs, mostly from graft donor cells, sampled 360 days after TCRalphabeta/CD19-depleted stem cell transplant. These receptor sequences come from a boy under two years old who had a stem cell transplant for SCID, so the T cells may come from the graft donor.

This clonotype was seen a handful of times. This sequence joins TRBV11-2 and TRBJ1-2, with 8 bases lining up with TRBD1. The V gene end was trimmed by 3 bases and the J gene end by 8 bases; junction bases not matched to a gene: 8. Germline loops: CDR1 SGHAT, CDR2 FQNNGV. This CDR3 has 14 residues. The CDR3 DNA reads TGTGCCAGCAGCTTCGGGACAGGCATCGGGGGCTACACCTTC. Residues: CASSFGTGIGGYTF.

A few counts support this clonotype. The V gene is TRBV28, the J gene TRBJ2-5; 13 nucleotides line up with TRBD2. This CDR3 comprises 16 residues. Germline V gene data show CDR1 as MDHEN and CDR2 as SYDVKM. The V and J ends lost 5 bases and 3 bases, in that order; junction bases with no gene match: 6. The chain's CDR3 is CASSLLGLAGEETQYF. CDR3 bases: TGTGCCAGCAGTCTCCTTGGACTAGCGGGGGAAGAGACCCAGTACTTC.